The 22 T cell receptor beta chains below come from one sample, sequenced in a study of blood T cells in healthy people across ages. Together with a sample-barcoded 5' primer, a J-beta primer mix was included in a second PCR lasting roughly 7 to 11 cycles. TCRdb fed the 5' RACE reads into MiXCR, producing one record per CDR3 protein. The sample lists about 1,500,000 distinct CDR3 sequences, 28% occurring once. The sequencing input was blood. These receptors originate from a woman under 40 in good health.

This chain uses TRBV3-1 with TRBJ2-1, with 9 bases aligning to TRBD2. Germline V gene data show CDR1 as LGHDT and CDR2 as YNNKEL (reference sequence). Unmatched junction bases numbered 6, after V lost 3 bases and J lost 3 bases. This CDR3 contains 16 residues. CDR3 protein: CASSHWGLAVYNEQFF. CDR3 in DNA: TGTGCCAGCAGCCATTGGGGACTAGCTGTCTACAATGAGCAGTTCTTC.

This clonotype was seen more than once but under ten times. The V gene is TRBV2, the J gene TRBJ1-2; no definite D call. V shed 3 bases and J shed 0 bases, with 11 bases lying between them. The CDR3 spans 15 residues. Germline lookup yields CDR1 SNHLY and CDR2 FYNNEI. CDR3 nucleotides: TGTGCCAGCAGTGAGGAAGGGCCAGCTAACTATGGCTACACCTTC. It encodes CASSEEGPANYGYTF. The entire variable domain, with the rest obtained from reference TRBV2 and TRBJ1-2, is as follows: EPEVTQTPSHQVTQMGQEVILRCVPISNHLYFYWYRQILGQKVEFLVSFYNNEISEKSEIFDDQFSVERPDGSNFTLKIRSTKLEDSAMYFCASSEEGPANYGYTFGSGTRLTVV.

The V gene is TRBV4-1, the J gene TRBJ2-5; D is undetermined. The V gene's germline CDR1 is MGHRA and CDR2 YSYEKL. The ends were cut back, 2 bases at V and 5 bases at J, with 6 bases in the middle. The CDR3 extends over 12 amino acids. The CDR3 nucleotides are TGCGCCAGCAGCCAAAAGGGTGAGACCCAGTACTTC. Encoded protein: CASSQKGETQYF.

The chain is built from TRBV10-1 and TRBJ2-5; D gene ambiguous. The V gene lost 4 bases and the J gene lost 2 bases, with 14 bases spanning the gap. This CDR3 contains 15 residues. Germline V CDR1 and CDR2: WNHNN, SYGVQD (reference sequence). CDR3 in amino acids: CASSAQGGMQETQYF. Here the CDR3 DNA reads TGCGCCAGCAGTGCCCAAGGTGGGATGCAAGAGACCCAGTACTTC.

As to this clonotype: An end of the junction does not agree with germline; a read error may underlie this. The chain employs TRBV14 and TRBJ2-7; the D is unclear. The DNA end is more similar to TRBJ2-5, so the J call may be wrong. The V gene's germline CDR1 is SGHDN and CDR2 FVKESK. This CDR3 region has 15 residues. CDR3 sequence: CASSQGLWKQGTQYF. The CDR3 region has the DNA TGTGCCAGCAGCCAAGGCCTATGGAAACAAGGGACCCAGTACTTC.

V gene TRBV20-1 combines with J gene TRBJ1-1; 9 bases agree with TRBD1. Germline trimming cut 5 bases from V and 7 bases from J; bases unmatched to any gene: 8. CDR1 DFQATT and CDR2 SNEGSKA come from the germline V gene (reference sequence). The CDR3 contains 13 residues. Here the CDR3 DNA reads TGCAGTGCTGCCCGGGACAGGGCTGGTGAAGCTTTCTTT. Translated: CSAARDRAGEAFF.

The chain has TRBV7-2 and TRBJ2-1, with a weak D call TRBD2 (6 bases). This CDR3 is 14 amino acids long. The V end lost 1 base, the J end lost 10 bases, and 14 bases lay between the germline ends. In germline, CDR1 is SGHTA, CDR2 FQGNSA. Here the CDR3 reads CASSLGTSNLEQFF. CDR3 coding DNA: TGTGCCAGCAGCTTAGGAACTAGCAATCTCGAGCAGTTCTTC.

A few counts support this clonotype. The CDR3 spells CSARSGQGAQPQHF. CDR3 DNA sequence: TGCAGTGCTAGGTCGGGACAGGGGGCGCAGCCCCAGCATTTT. The V and J genes are TRBV20-1 and TRBJ1-5; 12 bases match TRBD1. This CDR3 has 14 amino acids. With V trimmed by 3 bases and J by 7 bases, 4 bases remained unmatched. From germline, CDR1 is DFQATT and CDR2 SNEGSKA (reference sequence).

CDR3 residues: CASSSNSRHEQYF. CDR3 nucleotide sequence: TGTGCCAGCAGCTCTAATTCTAGGCATGAGCAGTACTTC. This chain uses TRBV3-1 with TRBJ2-5; D is uncertain. With 5 bases removed from V and 11 bases from J, the gap between germline ends came to 18 bases. The CDR3 extends over 13 amino acids. Germline CDR1 and CDR2: LGHDT and YNNKEL (reference sequence).

This clonotype has more than one count but fewer than ten. This chain links TRBV6-2 or TRBV6-3 with TRBJ1-5, with D possibly being TRBD1 (5 bases). Germline CDR1 is MNHEY and CDR2 is SVGEGT. The CDR3 has 13 residues. V lost 8 bases to trimming and J lost 5 bases, with 13 bases between them. CDR3 amino acids: CASDRGDDQPQHF. CDR3 nucleotides: TGTGCCAGCGACAGAGGGGACGATCAGCCCCAGCATTTT.

This clonotype showed up just a few times. CDR3 region: CASSRSRQGNYEQYF. As DNA, the CDR3 is TGCGCCAGCAGCCGGTCGCGACAGGGGAACTACGAGCAGTACTTC. The V call is TRBV4-3, the J call TRBJ2-7; 8 bases agree with TRBD1. Germline V gives CDR1 LGHNA, CDR2 YSLEER. The CDR3 spans 15 residues. Trimming at V came to 4 bases and at J to 3 bases, leaving 8 bases not matched to a gene.

This clonotype was recorded only once. The genes are TRBV3-1 and TRBJ2-2; D may be TRBD2 (5 bases). V was cut by 2 bases and J by 8 bases, with 9 bases left in between. The CDR3 runs to 13 residues. Germline V gene lookup returns CDR1 LGHDT and CDR2 YNNKEL (reference sequence). CDR3 nucleotides: TGTGCCAGCAGCCAATATCGGGGAGGGGAGCTGTTTTTT. Translating it yields CASSQYRGGELFF.

There are a few counts of this clonotype. The rearrangement joins TRBV7-8 to TRBJ1-5; the D gene is possibly TRBD1 (6 bases). The germline V gene has CDR1 SGHVS and CDR2 FQNEAQ. There are 13 residues in the CDR3. V lost 3 bases and J 7 bases, leaving 10 bases between the germline ends. CDR3 residues: CASSFLQGQPQHF. CDR3 in DNA: TGTGCCAGCAGCTTTCTACAGGGACAGCCCCAGCATTTT.

The V gene is TRBV19, the J gene TRBJ2-3; D gene ambiguous. This CDR3 region has 15 residues. Trimming cost V 3 bases and J 1 base, with 11 bases left between them. CDR1 LNHDA and CDR2 SQIVND come from the germline V gene (reference sequence). The CDR3 DNA is TGTGCCAGTAGTATCCCCAAGATCCGCACAGATACGCAGTATTTT. Translating gives CASSIPKIRTDTQYF.

About this clonotype itself: The junction departs from the called germline gene at one end, perhaps through a read error. This chain links TRBV28 with TRBJ2-5; D possibly corresponds to TRBD2 (6 bases). The CDR3 is 17 residues long. The germline V gene has CDR1 MDHEN and CDR2 SYDVKM. This CDR3 reads CASSLATRDWGRETRYF. DNA of the CDR3: TGTGCCAGCAGTTTAGCGACCCGGGACTGGGGTCGAGAGACCCGGTACTTC.

This chain connects TRBV28 to TRBJ2-3; 7 bases align to TRBD1. Germline V lookup: CDR1 MDHEN, CDR2 SYDVKM. This CDR3 is 18 amino acids long. J gave up 4 bases and V 5 bases, and 18 bases lay outside the gene matches. CDR3 sequence: CASSPFSLTGRRADTQYF. In nucleotides, the CDR3 is TGTGCCAGCAGTCCCTTCTCCCTGACAGGGAGAAGGGCAGATACGCAGTATTTT.

This clonotype has a count of ten or more. This chain uses TRBV5-5 with TRBJ1-2, with D unresolved. Germline lookup yields CDR1 SGHKS and CDR2 YYEKEE (reference sequence). V lost 0 bases, J lost 0 bases, and 3 bases lay in between. The CDR3 length is 13 residues. In DNA form, the CDR3 reads TGTGCCAGCAGCTTGGCCCCTAACTATGGCTACACCTTC. It encodes CASSLAPNYGYTF.

This clonotype was detected ten times or more. DNA for the CDR3: TGTGCCAGCAGTGAAGGCAGGGGGACTTCACCCCTCCACTTT. Residues: CASSEGRGTSPLHF. The V and J genes are TRBV6-4 and TRBJ1-6; 7 nucleotides match TRBD1. After removal of 3 bases from V and 9 bases from J, the junction contained 5 bases not matched to a gene. This CDR3 is 14 amino acids long. Germline V gene sequence: CDR1 MRHNA, CDR2 SNTAGT.

This clonotype was found once. A much larger clone lies one base from this, so it may be a read error. V is TRBV12-3 or TRBV12-4 and J is TRBJ1-2, with 9 bases matching TRBD1. Germline trimming cut 7 bases from V and 7 bases from J; bases unmatched to any gene: 13. The CDR3 spans 15 residues. The CDR3 sequence: CASNQPGQGGGGYTF. The CDR3 coding sequence is TGTGCCAGCAATCAACCGGGACAGGGAGGTGGTGGCTACACCTTC.

This clonotype came up a few times. This sequence joins TRBV4-2 and TRBJ2-5; possible D gene TRBD2, 5 bases. V dropped 0 bases and J dropped 2 bases, with 16 bases sitting between them. The CDR3 sequence is 17 residues long. Germline V CDR1 and CDR2: LGHNA, YNFKEQ. The CDR3: CASSQDALGAAQETQYF. The DNA for the CDR3 is TGTGCCAGCAGCCAAGACGCCTTAGGAGCGGCACAAGAGACCCAGTACTTC.

This rearrangement joins TRBV6-1 to TRBJ1-3; 8 bases match TRBD1. CDR1 and CDR2 from the germline V gene are MNHNS and SASEGT. The CDR3 extends over 15 amino acids. Unmatched junction bases numbered 11, after V lost 9 bases and J lost 4 bases. CDR3 sequence reads: CASRRQGASGNTIYF. The DNA for the CDR3 is TGTGCCAGTCGTAGGCAGGGGGCATCAGGAAACACCATATATTTT.

This clonotype has more than one count but fewer than ten. CDR3 DNA: TGCGCCAGCAGCTTGTTCGGGGGCCGTGAATATGGCTACACCTTC. The encoded protein is CASSLFGGREYGYTF. The rearrangement links TRBV5-1 to TRBJ1-2; TRBD1 might be the D (6 bases). In germline, CDR1 is SGHRS, CDR2 YFSETQ. The CDR3 is made up of 15 amino acids. Deletions cut 1 base from V and 5 bases from J, with 15 bases between.